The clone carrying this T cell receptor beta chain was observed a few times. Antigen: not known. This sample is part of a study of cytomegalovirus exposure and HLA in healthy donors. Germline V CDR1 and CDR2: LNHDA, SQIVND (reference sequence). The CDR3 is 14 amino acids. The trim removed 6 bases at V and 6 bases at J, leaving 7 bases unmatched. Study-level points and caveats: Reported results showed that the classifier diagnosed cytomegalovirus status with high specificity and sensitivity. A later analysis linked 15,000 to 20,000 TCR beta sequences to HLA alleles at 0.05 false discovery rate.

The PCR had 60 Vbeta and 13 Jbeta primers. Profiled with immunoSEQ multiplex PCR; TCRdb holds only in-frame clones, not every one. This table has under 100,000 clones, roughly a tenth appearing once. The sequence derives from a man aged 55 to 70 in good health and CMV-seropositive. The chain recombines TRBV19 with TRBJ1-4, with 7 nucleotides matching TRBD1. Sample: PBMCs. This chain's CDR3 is CASRRTGLDEKLFF. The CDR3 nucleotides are TGTGCCAGTAGACGGACAGGTCTGGATGAAAAACTGTTTTTT.